This T cell receptor beta chain was recorded in a study of T-cell memory formation after mild COVID-19. General observations from the study: The authors did not confirm SARS-CoV-2 specificity of second-wave clones peaking day 37. From day 15 to 85, contracting clones were balanced between CD4 and CD8, whereas later expanders leaned toward CD4+. Pre-infection memory already had some responding clones, implying cross-reactive memory joined. Shrinking CD4+ clones resided mostly in CM and EM, and CD8+ ones in EMRA.

TCRdb processed the 5' RACE reads anew with MiXCR; each CDR3 protein has one entry. The table has hundreds of thousands of distinct CDR3 sequences, approximately 29% seen once. On this clonotype: Its antigen is currently unknown.

V lost 5 bases and J lost 4; bases outside the gene matches: 14. The germline V gene has CDR1 DFQATT and CDR2 SNEGSKA (reference sequence). This CDR3 is built from 18 residues. The specimen was PBMCs or a T cell subset sorted from them (not recorded which). The chain uses TRBV20-1 and TRBJ2-1; TRBD2 agrees at 13 bases. The clonotype comes from an adult woman who had mild COVID-19 (a few samples of this study predate the infection). Cell type and time point are not known. The CDR3 nucleotides read TGCAGTGCTCCTAAACCCGGACTAGCGGGAGTAGTATACAATGAGCAGTTCTTC. Translating gives CSAPKPGLAGVVYNEQFF.